This T cell receptor (beta chain) was captured in a study of early T cells in non-severe SARS-CoV-2 infection. Study background: Chains from this unsorted whole-blood bulk RNA could not be paired. Study observations and caveats: Matches to VDJdb favored anti-spike CD8 responses and missed private and CD4 specificities.

Molecules of cDNA were individually given unique molecular identifiers that were attached to them. TCRdb called the 5' RACE reads again in MiXCR, with one record for every CDR3 protein. Altogether more than 50,000 distinct CDR3 sequences are present, roughly 13% being singletons, with the ten largest covering approximately 9.6%. The CDR3 has 15 residues. The V end was cut by 1 base, the J end by 6 bases, with 13 bases between. Germline V gene lookup returns CDR1 SGHDN and CDR2 FVKESK. This clonotype was observed at least ten times. Its antigen is not known. The TCR was taken from an adult who was a healthcare worker with PCR-confirmed SARS-CoV-2 infection or an uninfected control (not recorded which). The material sequenced was whole blood. The J gene is TRBJ2-1, the V gene TRBV14; TRBD2 might be the D (6 bases). CDR3 nucleotide sequence: TGTGCCAGCAGCCAAGGCGGGGCCCGCCGCAATGAGCAGTTCTTC. This translates into CASSQGGARRNEQFF.